A selection of T cell receptor beta chains follows, all from one sample in a study of patients and donors after allogeneic stem cell transplantation. From the RT-PCR reads, TCRdb called clonotypes with MiXCR, one entry per CDR3 protein. The sample contains tens of thousands of distinct CDR3 sequences, about 25% of which appear only once. Specimen: blood, either unsorted or a sorted T cell fraction (not recorded which). These receptors came from a human donor who was either an allogeneic HSCT recipient or a stem cell or donor lymphocyte infusion donor (not recorded which). It is not recorded whose cells these are; they may come from a transplant donor. Both conserved end residues are part of each CDR3. D genes are given only for firm matches. A clone size is listed for some rows: how often the clone was seen (once, few, many), or a class if it is expanded.

D	size	length	V	J	DNA	CDR3
-	-	14	TRBV5-1	TRBJ2-7	TGCGCCAGCGGTCCAAAGGTGTTTCCCTACGAGCAGTACTTC	CASGPKVFPYEQYF
TRBD2	-	16	TRBV5-1	TRBJ2-2	TGCGCCAGCAGCCTTAGCGGGGGAGCCCTCCCCGGGGAGCTGTTTTTT	CASSLSGGALPGELFF
-	-	10	TRBV29-1	TRBJ1-1	TGCAGCGCGGGGAACACTGAAGCTTTCTTT	CSAGNTEAFF
TRBD1	many	12	TRBV29-1	TRBJ1-1	TGCAGCGGCGGACAGGGGATGACTGAAGCTTTCTTT	CSGGQGMTEAFF
-	-	12	TRBV5-1	TRBJ1-2	TGCGCCAGCCGCTTGGTCACCGTTCCTTGGACCTTC	CASRLVTVPWTF
-	-	15	TRBV20-1	TRBJ1-3	TGCAGTGCTAGAGGAGGTGCCAACTCTGGAAACACCATATATTTT	CSARGGANSGNTIYF
-	-	15	TRBV18	TRBJ1-1	TGTGCCAGCTCACCACAGTACGGGCGCGACACTGAAGCTTTCTTT	CASSPQYGRDTEAFF
-	few	15	TRBV27	TRBJ1-5	TGTGCCAGCAGTTCCCAGGACAGAAACAATCAGCCCCAGCATTTT	CASSSQDRNNQPQHF
-	-	15	TRBV10-3	TRBJ2-3	TGTGCCACCATGTGGGCGGGATACGACACAGATACGCAGTATTTT	CATMWAGYDTDTQYF
-	-	13	TRBV12-3/TRBV12-4	TRBJ2-2	TGTGCCAGCAGTTTTGGGACCACCGGGGAGCTGTTTTTT	CASSFGTTGELFF